This TCR beta chain was recovered during a study of T cells in tuberculosis. V was pared by 6 bases and J by 4 bases, with 8 bases of the junction left unmatched. The CDR3 has 14 residues. CDR1 is MNHNS, CDR2 SASEGT, per germline. This table comes from immunoSEQ multiplex PCR, and its TCRdb copy is limited to in-frame clones, with some not included. The sample records roughly 7,100 clones, about 95% being singletons. Sequenced: PBMCs. This TCR came from an adult with tuberculosis. This sequence joins TRBV6-1 and TRBJ1-1; 7 nucleotides match TRBD1. CDR3 sequence (DNA): TGTGCCAGCAGAGTCAGGGGGTACGGCACTGAAGCTTTCTTT. Amino acid sequence: CASRVRGYGTEAFF.